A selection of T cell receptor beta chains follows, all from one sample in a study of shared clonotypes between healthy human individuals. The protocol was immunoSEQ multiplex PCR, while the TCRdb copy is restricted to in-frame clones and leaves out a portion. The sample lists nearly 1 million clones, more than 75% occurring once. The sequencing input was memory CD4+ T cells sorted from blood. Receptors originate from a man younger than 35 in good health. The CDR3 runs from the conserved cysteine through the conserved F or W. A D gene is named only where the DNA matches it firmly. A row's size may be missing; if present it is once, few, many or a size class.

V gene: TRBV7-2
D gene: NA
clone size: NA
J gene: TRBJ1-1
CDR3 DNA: TGTGCCAGCAGCTTAGTAGGGGACGTTAACACTGAAGCTTTCTTT
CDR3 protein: CASSLVGDVNTEAFF

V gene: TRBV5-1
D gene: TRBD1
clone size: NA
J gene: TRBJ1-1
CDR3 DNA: TGCGCCAGCAGCTATAAGACAGGGGGCACTGAAGCTTTCTTT
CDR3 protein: CASSYKTGGTEAFF

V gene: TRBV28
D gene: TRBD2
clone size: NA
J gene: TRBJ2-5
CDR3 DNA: TGTGCCAGCCTGCCGGGCGGGGGGTGGACGGAGACCCAGTACTTC
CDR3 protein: CASLPGGGWTETQYF

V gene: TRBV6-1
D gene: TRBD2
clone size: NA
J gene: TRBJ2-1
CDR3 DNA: TGTGCCAGCAGTGACCCTCGGGAGGGACGAAATGAGCAGTTCTTC
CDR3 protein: CASSDPREGRNEQFF

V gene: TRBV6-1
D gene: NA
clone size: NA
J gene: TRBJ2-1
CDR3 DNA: TGTGCCAGCAGTGAAATCGGGGGGCAGTTCTTC
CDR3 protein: CASSEIGGQFF

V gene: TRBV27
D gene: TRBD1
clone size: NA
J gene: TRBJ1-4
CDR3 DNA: TGTGCCAGCAGTTTATCGGGGACAGGGCAAGAAAAACTGTTTTTT
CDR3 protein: CASSLSGTGQEKLFF

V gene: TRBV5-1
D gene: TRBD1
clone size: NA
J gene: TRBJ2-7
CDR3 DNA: TGCGCCAGCAGCTTAACAGGGGCAAACTACGAGCAGTACTTC
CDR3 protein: CASSLTGANYEQYF

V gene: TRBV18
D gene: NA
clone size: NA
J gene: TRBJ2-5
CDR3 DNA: TGTGCCAGCCAAGGACGGCTTCAAGAGACCCAGTACTTC
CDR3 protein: CASQGRLQETQYF

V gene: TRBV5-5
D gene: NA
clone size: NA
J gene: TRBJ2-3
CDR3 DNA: TGTGCCAGCAGCTCGTCATCGGCACCGGCTAGCACAGATACGCAGTATTTT
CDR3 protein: CASSSSSAPASTDTQYF

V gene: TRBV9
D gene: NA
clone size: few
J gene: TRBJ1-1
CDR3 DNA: TGTGCCAGCAGCGTGTCAGGCTGGGTAGACTCTGAAGCTTTCTTT
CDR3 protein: CASSVSGWVDSEAFF

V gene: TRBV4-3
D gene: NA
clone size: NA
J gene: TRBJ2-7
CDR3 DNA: TGCGCCAGCAGCCCCGGGCCCCCCAACTACGAGCAGTACTTC
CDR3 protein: CASSPGPPNYEQYF

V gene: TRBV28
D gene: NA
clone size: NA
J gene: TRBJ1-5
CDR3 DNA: TGTGCCAGCAGAGTCGGCGGGCAGCCCCAGCATTTT
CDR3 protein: CASRVGGQPQHF

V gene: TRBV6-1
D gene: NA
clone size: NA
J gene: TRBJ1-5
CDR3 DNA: TGTGCCAGCATGGGGAACAGCAATCAGCCCCAGCATTTT
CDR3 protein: CASMGNSNQPQHF

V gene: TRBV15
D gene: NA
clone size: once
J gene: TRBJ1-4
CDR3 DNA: TGTGCCACCAGCAGCAGTAATGCGGCTAATGAAAAACTGTTTTTT
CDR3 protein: CATSSSNAANEKLFF

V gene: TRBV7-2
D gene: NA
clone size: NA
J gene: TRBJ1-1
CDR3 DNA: TGTGCCAGCAGCTATAGAGGTATGAACGCTGAAGCTTTCTTT
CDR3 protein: CASSYRGMNAEAFF

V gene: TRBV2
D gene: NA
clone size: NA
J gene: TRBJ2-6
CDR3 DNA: TGTGCCAGCAATCTTGCAGAAAGCTCTGGGGCCAACGTCCTGACTTTC
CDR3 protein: CASNLAESSGANVLTF

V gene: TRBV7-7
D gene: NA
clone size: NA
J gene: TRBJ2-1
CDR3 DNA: TGTGCTAGCAGCTTAGGGTCGGTGCATGAGCAGTTCTTC
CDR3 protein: CASSLGSVHEQFF

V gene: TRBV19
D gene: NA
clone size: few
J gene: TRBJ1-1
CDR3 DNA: TGTGCCAGTAGTGAAGGTGGCTACGGGGACACTGAAGCTTTCTTT
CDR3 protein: CASSEGGYGDTEAFF

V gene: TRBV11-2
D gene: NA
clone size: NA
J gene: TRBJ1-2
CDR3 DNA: TGTGCCAGCAGCCCCCGAGGGGGGGCCCACTATGGCTACACCTTC
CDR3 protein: CASSPRGGAHYGYTF

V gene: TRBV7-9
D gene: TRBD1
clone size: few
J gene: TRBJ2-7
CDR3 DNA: TGTGCCAGCAGCCAAGAACAGGGGGCGCGGTACTTC
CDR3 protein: CASSQEQGARYF

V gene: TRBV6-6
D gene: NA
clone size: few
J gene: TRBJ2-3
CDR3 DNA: TGTGCCAGCAGTTACTTCGGGCATCGGCCAGATACGCAGTATTTT
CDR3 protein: CASSYFGHRPDTQYF

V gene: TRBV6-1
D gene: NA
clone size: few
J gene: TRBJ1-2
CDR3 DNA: TGTGCCAGCAGTGAATTCTTGGCACAGGGAAAAGACTATGGCTACACCTTC
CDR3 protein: CASSEFLAQGKDYGYTF

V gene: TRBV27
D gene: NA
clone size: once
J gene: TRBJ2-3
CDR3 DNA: TGTGCCAGCAGTTTCCTGTCTAGCACAGATACGCAGTATTTT
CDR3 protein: CASSFLSSTDTQYF

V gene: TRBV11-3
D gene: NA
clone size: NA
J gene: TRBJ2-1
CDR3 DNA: TGTGCCAGCAGCTTAAAAGGCAATGAGCAGTTCTTC
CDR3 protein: CASSLKGNEQFF

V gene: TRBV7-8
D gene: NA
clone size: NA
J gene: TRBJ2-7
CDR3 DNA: TGTGCCAGCAGCTTAGTTCGCGGTGAGCAGTACTTC
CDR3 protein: CASSLVRGEQYF

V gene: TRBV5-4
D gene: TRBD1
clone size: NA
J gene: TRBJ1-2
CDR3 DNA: TGTGCCAGCAGCCCGGGACAGCAGGGCTATGGCTACACCTTC
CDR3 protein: CASSPGQQGYGYTF

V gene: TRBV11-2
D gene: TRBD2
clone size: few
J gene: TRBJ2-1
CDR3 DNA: TGTGCCAGCAGCACCGGGACTAGCTTCTACAATGAGCAGTTCTTC
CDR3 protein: CASSTGTSFYNEQFF

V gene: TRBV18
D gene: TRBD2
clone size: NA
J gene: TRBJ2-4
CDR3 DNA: TGTGCCAGCTCACCACTGCGGACTAGCGGGAGAGACATTCAGTACTTC
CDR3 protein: CASSPLRTSGRDIQYF

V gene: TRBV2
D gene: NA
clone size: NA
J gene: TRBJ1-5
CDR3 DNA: TGTGCCAGCCAACGGGACTCTGAGGGCCAGCCCCAGCATTTT
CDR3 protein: CASQRDSEGQPQHF

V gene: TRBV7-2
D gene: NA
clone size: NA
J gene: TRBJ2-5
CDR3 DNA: TGTGCCAGCAGCCCTTTGGGGGGGCTGGGTTGGGAGACCCAGTACTTC
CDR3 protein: CASSPLGGLGWETQYF

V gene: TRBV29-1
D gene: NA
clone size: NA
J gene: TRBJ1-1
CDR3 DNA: TGCAGCGTTGAACCGGGGGCTCTGAACACTGAAGCTTTCTTT
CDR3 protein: CSVEPGALNTEAFF

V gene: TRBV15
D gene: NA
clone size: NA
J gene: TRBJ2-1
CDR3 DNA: TGTGCCACCAGCAGAGAATCTCCGGTTAATGAGCAGTTCTTC
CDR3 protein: CATSRESPVNEQFF

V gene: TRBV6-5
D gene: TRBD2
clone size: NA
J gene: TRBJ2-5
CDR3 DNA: TGTGCCAGCAGCCTTGGGCTAGCGGACAAGACCCAGTACTTC
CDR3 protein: CASSLGLADKTQYF

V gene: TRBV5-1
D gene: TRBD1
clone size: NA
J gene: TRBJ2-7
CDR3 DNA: TGCGCCAGCAGCCCGGGACAGGTAGGGGGAGAGCAGTACTTC
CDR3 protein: CASSPGQVGGEQYF

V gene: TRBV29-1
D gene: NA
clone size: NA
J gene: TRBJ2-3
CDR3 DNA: TGCAGCGTTGAAGGGGATACAGATACGCAGTATTTT
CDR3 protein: CSVEGDTDTQYF

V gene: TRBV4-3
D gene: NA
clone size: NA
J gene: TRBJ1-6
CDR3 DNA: TGCGCCAGCAGCCGAGGGGCCAGAGAGAATTCACCCCTCCACTTT
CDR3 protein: CASSRGARENSPLHF

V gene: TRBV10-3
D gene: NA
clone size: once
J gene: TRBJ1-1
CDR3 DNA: TGTGCCATCAGTGAAAGGGCAATGAGCGCTGAAGCTTTCTTT
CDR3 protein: CAISERAMSAEAFF

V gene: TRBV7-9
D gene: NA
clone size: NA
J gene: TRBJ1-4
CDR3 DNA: TGTGCCAGCAGCCCCGGACAGTCAACTAATGAAAAACTGTTTTTT
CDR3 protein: CASSPGQSTNEKLFF

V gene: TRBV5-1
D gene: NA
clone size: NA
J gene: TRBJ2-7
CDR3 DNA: TGCGCCAGCAGCTGGGGCACGGGAGCCTACGAGCAGTACTTC
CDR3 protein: CASSWGTGAYEQYF

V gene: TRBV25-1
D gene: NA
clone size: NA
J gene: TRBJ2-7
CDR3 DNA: TGTGCCAGCAGGGGACCAACCTCCTACGAGCAGTACTTC
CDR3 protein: CASRGPTSYEQYF

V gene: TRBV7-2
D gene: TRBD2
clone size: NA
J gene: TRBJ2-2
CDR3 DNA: TGTGCCAGCAGCTTTCAGGGAGGGCTAGCAAACACCGGGGAGCTGTTTTTT
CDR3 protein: CASSFQGGLANTGELFF

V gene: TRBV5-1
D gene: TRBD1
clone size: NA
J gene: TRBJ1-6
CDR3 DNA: TGCGCCAGCAGCACGGGACAGGGGAATTCACCCCTCCACTTT
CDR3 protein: CASSTGQGNSPLHF

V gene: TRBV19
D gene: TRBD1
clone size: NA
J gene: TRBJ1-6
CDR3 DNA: TGTGCCAGTAGTGCCCGGACAGGTTCTAATTCACCCCTCCACTTT
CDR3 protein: CASSARTGSNSPLHF

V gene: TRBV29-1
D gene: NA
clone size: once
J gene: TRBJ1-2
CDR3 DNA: TGCAGCGCCTCGACCTCGGGGCCCTCCCGGGGCTACACCTTC
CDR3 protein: CSASTSGPSRGYTF

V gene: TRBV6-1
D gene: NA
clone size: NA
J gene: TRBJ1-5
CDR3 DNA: TGTGCCAGCAGTGGGGCCAGGGGTTCTCCGCCCCAGCATTTT
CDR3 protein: CASSGARGSPPQHF

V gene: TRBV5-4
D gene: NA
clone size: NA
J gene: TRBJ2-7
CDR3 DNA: TGTGCCAGCAGCACGAACGGGGCCTCCTACGAGCAGTACTTC
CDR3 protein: CASSTNGASYEQYF

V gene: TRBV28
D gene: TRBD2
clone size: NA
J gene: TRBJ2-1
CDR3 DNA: TGTGCCAGCAGACCTAGCGGGGGGGCCCACAATGAGCAGTTCTTC
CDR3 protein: CASRPSGGAHNEQFF

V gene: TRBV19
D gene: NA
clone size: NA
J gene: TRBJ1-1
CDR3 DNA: TGTGCCAGTAGTGTCAGGACTGAAGCTTTCTTT
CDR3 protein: CASSVRTEAFF

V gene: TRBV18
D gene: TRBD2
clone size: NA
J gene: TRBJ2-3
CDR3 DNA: TGTGCCAGCTCACCACCGTGGGCTAGCGGGGACACAGATACGCAGTATTTT
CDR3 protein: CASSPPWASGDTDTQYF

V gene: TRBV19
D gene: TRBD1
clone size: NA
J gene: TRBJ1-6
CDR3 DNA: TGTGCCACTTCACAGGGGAGCTCCTATAATTCACCCCTCCACTTT
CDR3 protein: CATSQGSSYNSPLHF

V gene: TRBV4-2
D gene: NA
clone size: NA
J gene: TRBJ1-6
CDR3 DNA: TGTGCCAGCAGCCAAGTCAGAAATCGAGGGAATTCACCCCTCCACTTT
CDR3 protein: CASSQVRNRGNSPLHF